The rows below give T cell receptor beta chains drawn from one sample of a study of memory CD4+ T cells and cytomegalovirus serostatus. Clones were read by immunoSEQ multiplex PCR, and TCRdb kept only the in-frame ones, dropping some. In the table there are 50,000 or so clones, about 74% of which are singletons. Source material: memory CD4+ T cells from blood. The receptors stem from an adult in good health and CMV-seropositive. Each CDR3 is given with its conserved first and last residue. D genes are given only for firm matches. Size values are once, few and many counts, or a class for expanded clones, and some rows have none.

j_call,cdr3_length,d_call,v_call,clone_size,cdr3_aa,cdr3_nt
TRBJ1-2,15,.,TRBV4-2,.,CASSQGGGTDYGYTF,TGTGCCAGCAGCCAAGGCGGAGGGACTGACTATGGCTACACCTTC
TRBJ2-5,15,TRBD1,TRBV11-2,.,CASSVLRQGFETQYF,TGTGCCAGCAGCGTACTGAGACAGGGTTTTGAGACCCAGTACTTC
TRBJ1-1,18,.,TRBV4-2,once,CASSYRLGGVPENTEAFF,TGTGCCAGCAGCTATAGGCTTGGCGGGGTACCGGAGAACACTGAAGCTTTCTTT
TRBJ1-2,15,.,TRBV25-1,once,CASSEYTPGAHGYTF,TGTGCCAGCAGTGAATATACGCCAGGGGCGCATGGCTACACCTTC
TRBJ2-3,14,.,TRBV7-2,.,CASIRDYISDTQYF,TGTGCCAGCATCAGAGACTATATTTCAGATACGCAGTATTTT
TRBJ1-4,13,.,TRBV6-4,.,CANRGLINEKLFF,TGTGCCAACAGAGGGCTCATTAATGAAAAACTGTTTTTT
TRBJ2-5,11,.,TRBV20-1,.,CSTLWGETQYF,TGCAGTACCTTGTGGGGAGAGACCCAGTACTTC
TRBJ2-7,13,.,TRBV6-5,.,CASSYGARSEQYF,TGTGCCAGCAGTTACGGGGCCCGATCCGAGCAGTACTTC
TRBJ2-3,15,TRBD2,TRBV4-3,.,CASSLAGTRTDTQYF,TGCGCCAGCAGCCTAGCCGGGACTAGAACAGATACGCAGTATTTT
TRBJ1-2,14,.,TRBV5-1,.,CASSSDQGGNGYTF,TGCGCCAGCAGCTCAGATCAGGGAGGGAATGGCTACACCTTC
TRBJ2-7,14,.,TRBV6-6,once,CASIPRVPPYEQYF,TGTGCCAGCATCCCCAGGGTCCCTCCCTACGAGCAGTACTTC
TRBJ1-1,17,.,TRBV7-2,.,CASSRGRGRDGDTEAFF,TGTGCCAGCAGCCGCGGGAGGGGCCGGGATGGTGACACTGAAGCTTTCTTT
TRBJ2-3,13,TRBD2,TRBV29-1,.,CSVEEGGGDTQYF,TGCAGCGTTGAAGAGGGGGGGGGAGATACGCAGTATTTT
TRBJ1-6,19,TRBD1,TRBV28,.,CASSPTEPGQGSYNSPLHF,TGTGCCAGCAGCCCCACGGAGCCGGGACAGGGATCCTATAATTCACCCCTCCACTTT
TRBJ1-5,14,.,TRBV4-1,.,CASSQDVTDQPQHF,TGCGCCAGCAGCCAAGATGTGACCGATCAGCCCCAGCATTTT
TRBJ2-7,12,.,TRBV6-1,medium-sized,CASSYPGYEQYF,TGTGCCAGCAGTTATCCAGGATACGAGCAGTACTTC
TRBJ1-5,15,.,TRBV28,once,CASSLWTAGYAPQHF,TGTGCCAGCAGTTTATGGACAGCCGGGTACGCGCCCCAGCATTTT
TRBJ2-5,15,.,TRBV7-2,once,CASSLAADTQETQYF,TGTGCCAGCAGCTTAGCGGCGGATACTCAAGAGACCCAGTACTTC
TRBJ2-7,13,TRBD1,TRBV10-3,.,CAISGGQSYEQYF,TGTGCCATCAGTGGGGGACAGTCCTACGAGCAGTACTTC
TRBJ1-2,17,TRBD1,TRBV18,.,CASSSQTTGQGLGGYTF,TGTGCCAGCTCATCCCAGACAACCGGACAGGGGCTGGGGGGCTACACCTTC
TRBJ1-4,15,.,TRBV7-2,.,CASSLDGATNEKLFF,TGTGCCAGCAGCTTAGACGGAGCCACTAATGAAAAACTGTTTTTT
TRBJ2-7,15,TRBD1,TRBV5-1,.,CASSQAGQVSYEQYF,TGCGCCAGCAGCCAGGCGGGACAGGTCTCCTACGAGCAGTACTTC
TRBJ1-4,17,TRBD1,TRBV5-1,.,CASSFEGTGSGNEKLFF,TGCGCCAGCAGCTTCGAAGGGACAGGCAGCGGGAATGAAAAACTGTTTTTT
TRBJ2-7,14,.,TRBV2,once,CASVQNRVGLEQYF,TGTGCCAGCGTCCAGAACAGGGTTGGACTCGAGCAGTACTTC
TRBJ2-5,15,TRBD1,TRBV7-9,.,CASSSGTVLQETQYF,TGTGCCAGCAGCTCCGGGACAGTCCTACAAGAGACCCAGTACTTC
TRBJ2-3,14,.,TRBV6-4,.,CASSGGESTDTQYF,TGTGCCAGCAGTGGCGGGGAAAGCACAGATACGCAGTATTTT
TRBJ1-4,15,TRBD1,TRBV4-3,few,CASSQDSGQVEKLFF,TGCGCCAGCAGCCAAGATTCGGGACAGGTCGAAAAACTGTTTTTT
TRBJ2-7,14,.,TRBV6-1,.,CASSEDRGTYEQYF,TGTGCCAGCAGTGAAGATCGGGGTACCTACGAGCAGTACTTC
TRBJ1-2,14,.,TRBV28,.,CASSAPGVLDGYTF,TGTGCCAGCAGTGCCCCGGGGGTTCTTGATGGCTACACCTTC
TRBJ2-5,14,TRBD2,TRBV6-1,.,CASSSGGGQGTQYF,TGTGCCAGCAGTTCGGGCGGGGGGCAGGGGACCCAGTACTTC
TRBJ1-3,14,.,TRBV7-6,.,CASSLGNAGNTIYF,TGTGCCAGCAGCTTGGGGAATGCTGGAAACACCATATATTTT
TRBJ2-1,18,.,TRBV4-3,once,CASSQDPGGRTIDNEQFF,TGCGCCAGCAGCCAAGACCCTGGGGGGAGAACCATCGACAATGAGCAGTTCTTC
TRBJ2-2,14,.,TRBV12-5,.,CASGQGTNTGELFF,TGTGCTAGTGGCCAAGGGACGAACACCGGGGAGCTGTTTTTT
TRBJ2-3,15,.,TRBV11-2,once,CASSLKGGRGDTQYF,TGTGCCAGCAGCTTAAAGGGGGGCCGGGGAGATACGCAGTATTTT
TRBJ1-2,14,TRBD1,TRBV29-1,.,CSVGSRGANYGYTF,TGCAGCGTGGGATCCAGGGGGGCTAACTATGGCTACACCTTC
TRBJ2-6,15,TRBD1,TRBV6-5,once,CASSVQGAGANVLTF,TGTGCCAGCAGTGTCCAGGGGGCCGGGGCCAACGTCCTGACTTTC
TRBJ2-7,15,.,TRBV7-2,.,CASSPHAGAISEQYF,TGTGCCAGCAGTCCCCATGCGGGGGCCATCTCCGAGCAGTACTTC
TRBJ2-7,14,TRBD1,TRBV7-9,.,CASSSRDRGMEQYF,TGTGCCAGCAGCTCCAGGGACAGGGGCATGGAGCAGTACTTC
TRBJ1-1,16,TRBD1,TRBV6-5,.,CASSYFLQGGNTEAFF,TGTGCCAGCAGTTACTTCCTCCAGGGGGGGAACACTGAAGCTTTCTTT
TRBJ1-6,19,.,TRBV4-1,.,CASSLKQAAAGDYNSPLHF,TGCGCCAGCAGCCTGAAACAAGCCGCCGCCGGCGATTATAATTCACCCCTCCACTTT